This T cell receptor beta chain appears in the sequencing data of a study of human T cells and chemical hapten exposure. At the level of the study: The study traced per-sample TCR yield variation mainly to small differences in pooled library volumes. Findings of the study overall: DPC sensitization left the count of TCRs above 1 in 1000 unchanged.

This clonotype was picked up many times. Its matching antigen is unknown. The study extracted total RNA from unfractionated whole blood. This CDR3 region has 13 residues. Per germline, CDR1 SNHLY and CDR2 FYNNEI. The V end lost 8 bases, the J end lost 1 base, and 11 bases lay between the germline ends. The library attached unique molecular identifiers to individual cDNA molecules. MiXCR, applied by TCRdb to the 5' RACE reads, yields one record per CDR3 protein. The repertoire holds 81,000 or so distinct CDR3 sequences, with 6% to 8.5% as singletons. The V call is TRBV2, the J call TRBJ1-1; D ambiguous. The TCR was taken from a male donor in good health. The DNA for the CDR3 is TGTGCCAGCTGCGCGGGGAGGAACACTGAAGCTTTCTTT. Protein: CASCAGRNTEAFF. The full variable domain, completed using reference TRBV2 and TRBJ1-1, is EPEVTQTPSHQVTQMGQEVILRCVPISNHLYFYWYRQILGQKVEFLVSFYNNEISEKSEIFDDQFSVERPDGSNFTLKIRSTKLEDSAMYFCASCAGRNTEAFFGQGTRLTVV.